One sample yielded the 10 T cell receptor beta chains listed below, sequenced in a study of T cell clonotyping in hematopoietic cell transplantation. Sequencing used immunoSEQ multiplex PCR; TCRdb keeps in-frame clones, though not all of them. The profile shows about 7,400 clones, roughly 91% of them singletons. Stated time point: recipient sample about 28 days before transplant, after cytoreduction. Sequenced material: peripheral blood mononuclear cells, taken before stem cell transplant. These receptors were taken from a man between 60 and 75 years old with acute myeloid leukemia. Some clones in this sample may be carry-over from other donors' samples.

The chain couples TRBV6-1 to TRBJ1-1, with D unresolved. Deletions cut 4 bases from V and 3 bases from J, with 9 bases between. This CDR3 has 13 residues. Germline lookup yields CDR1 MNHNS and CDR2 SASEGT. The DNA of the CDR3 is TGTGCCAGCAGTGGAAGGGCGGACACTGAAGCTTTCTTT. This encodes CASSGRADTEAFF.

This clone has a single count. V usage is TRBV27 and J usage is TRBJ1-1, with D possibly being TRBD1 (6 bases). Germline V gives CDR1 MNHEY, CDR2 SMNVEV (reference sequence). Trimming removed 3 bases at V and 4 bases at J, with 12 bases between. The CDR3 has 14 amino acids. Here the CDR3 reads CASSFTGRGTEAFF. The CDR3, as DNA: TGTGCCAGCAGTTTCACAGGGAGGGGCACTGAAGCTTTCTTT.

The chain uses TRBV7-8 and TRBJ1-2; D is perhaps TRBD1 (6 bases). The V and J ends lost 1 base and 8 bases respectively, with 23 bases between them. In germline, CDR1 is SGHVS, CDR2 FQNEAQ. The CDR3 consists of 17 residues. The CDR3: CASSLGWEPGEGGGYTF. CDR3 in DNA: TGTGCCAGCAGCTTAGGATGGGAGCCGGGGGAGGGGGGAGGCTACACCTTC. The full variable domain, rest sourced from reference TRBV7-8 and TRBJ1-2, is GAGVSQSPRYKVAKRGQDVALRCDPISGHVSLFWYQQALGQGPEFLTYFQNEAQLDKSGLPSDRFFAERPEGSVSTLKIQRTQQEDSAVYLCASSLGWEPGEGGGYTFGSGTRLTVV.

This rearrangement joins TRBV7-2 to TRBJ2-7; perhaps D is TRBD1 or TRBD2 (5 bases each). Trimming cost V 9 bases and J 6 bases, with 18 bases left between them. The CDR3 covers 13 residues. Germline V gene sequence: CDR1 SGHTA, CDR2 FQGNSA. The CDR3 sequence: CASQPLVGREQYF. In DNA, the CDR3 is TGTGCCAGTCAACCCCTGGTGGGACGCGAGCAGTACTTC. Variable domain in full (rest from reference TRBV7-2 and TRBJ2-7): GAGVSQSPSNKVTEKGKDVELRCDPISGHTALYWYRQSLGQGLEFLIYFQGNSAPDKSGLPSDRFSAERTGGSVSTLTIQRTQQEDSAVYLCASQPLVGREQYFGPGTRLTVT.

This clone came up a few times. This chain uses TRBV11-3 with TRBJ2-3; D not resolved. The germline V gene has CDR1 SGHNT and CDR2 YENEEA. Trimming took 4 bases from V and 4 from J, leaving 15 bases between them. The CDR3 consists of 15 residues. This chain's CDR3 is CASSSRADASDTQYF. The CDR3 DNA sequence: TGTGCCAGCAGCTCAAGAGCTGATGCATCAGATACGCAGTATTTT.

This chain connects TRBV11-3 to TRBJ2-1; TRBD2 agrees at 9 bases. The V gene end was trimmed by 5 bases and the J gene end by 6 bases; junction bases not matched to a gene: 17. The CDR3 is 18 amino acids. Germline assignment: CDR1 SGHNT and CDR2 YENEEA. The CDR3 bases are TGTGCCAGCAGCCCGAACGGGGGGCTAGCGGGATCGGTCAATGAGCAGTTCTTC. Translating gives CASSPNGGLAGSVNEQFF.

This clone was recorded only once. The gene calls are TRBV30 and TRBJ1-1, with a possible D match to TRBD1 (5 bases). Germline V gene data show CDR1 as GTSNPN and CDR2 as SVGIG (reference sequence). This CDR3 region has 15 residues. V lost 3 bases and J lost 5, with 19 bases in between. This chain's CDR3 is CAWRSGRGGMTEAFF. CDR3 coding DNA: TGTGCCTGGAGGTCAGGGCGCGGGGGTATGACTGAAGCTTTCTTT.

CDR3 nucleotides: TGTGCCAGCAGTTTAAGGACTAGAAGCACAGATACGCAGTATTTT. Residues: CASSLRTRSTDTQYF. V and J are TRBV28 and TRBJ2-3; TRBD2 aligns across 7 bases. Germline values: CDR1 MDHEN, CDR2 SYDVKM. The CDR3 loop spans 15 amino acids. The J segment lost 0 bases and the V segment lost 2 bases, leaving 2 bases of the junction unmatched.

CDR3 sequence reads: CASKRQGAYEQYF. DNA for the CDR3: TGTGCCAGCAAAAGACAGGGTGCCTACGAGCAGTACTTC. This chain joins TRBV19 and TRBJ2-7; TRBD1 matches 7 bases. Germline CDR1 reads LNHDA; CDR2 reads SQIVND (reference sequence). The CDR3 has 13 residues. The trim removed 9 bases at V and 2 bases at J, leaving 7 bases unmatched.

This chain uses TRBV7-9 with TRBJ2-3, with a tentative D call TRBD1 (6 bases). CDR1 is SEHNR, CDR2 FQNEAQ, per germline (reference sequence). The CDR3 consists of 14 residues. V shed 8 bases and J shed 2 bases, with 14 bases lying between them. The CDR3 sequence is CASGSAGVTDTQYF. The CDR3 DNA sequence: TGTGCCAGCGGATCGGCAGGGGTCACAGATACGCAGTATTTT.